This T cell receptor beta chain was sequenced in a study of PD-1 blockade in classical Hodgkin lymphoma (dated by TCRdb to the early 2020s). Regarding the complete study: Nivolumab dosing was 3 mg/kg intravenously every 2 weeks, continuing until either disease progression or unacceptable toxicity. The study used TCR beta sequencing and CyTOF to define a peripheral blood immune signature of response to PD-1 blockade in classical Hodgkin lymphoma.

This sample's time point label indicates: cycle 4 day 1 (C4D1), after more than five weeks of nivolumab. All trial patients had relapsed after autologous stem cell transplantation, with cohorts A, B and C differing in prior brentuximab vedotin exposure. The trial cohort was composed of 56 patients with relapsed/refractory classical Hodgkin lymphoma, for whom complete response, partial response or progressive disease was recorded as best overall response. Single-agent nivolumab was administered to trial patients in the multi-cohort phase II CheckMate 205 trial. An independent review committee assessed best overall response by applying the 2007 International Working Group response criteria. Trial PBMCs were obtained immediately prior to nivolumab initiation (C1D1) and on therapy at cycle 2 day 1 and cycle 4 day 1. Peripheral blood was collected in 8 mL Vacutainer Cell Preparation Tubes, from which PBMCs were isolated by centrifugation and then cryopreserved.

Genomic DNA was extracted with the Qiagen DNeasy kit from unsorted PBMCs and from negatively selected CD4+ and CD8+ fractions. TCR beta CDR3 regions were subjected to amplification by immunoSEQ multiplex PCR with primers that anneal to V and J segments. Amplification bias was minimized using a synthetic immune receptor repertoire, and residual bias was removed computationally after sequencing. Turning to the authors' computational methods: Repertoire diversity was quantified as the Shannon entropy index using custom Python scripts. Unsorted, CD4+ and CD8+ repertoires were analyzed separately, except in combined analyses where CD4+ and CD8+ sequences were merged in silico. Clonal expansion was defined as a frequency increase of at least 2-fold after treatment compared with C1D1, and clones undetected at baseline were assigned a pseudocount of 0.5. Singleton clones were defined as clones with 0 or 1 copy at C1D1, and non-singleton clones were defined as clones with 2 or more copies. Clones expanded in unsorted samples were labelled as CD4+, CD8+ or unknown by matching protein sequences in sorted samples from the same patient. Wilcoxon tests were applied to paired samples to test diversity changes from C1D1 to C4D1. The table was pulled from immuneACCESS by TCRdb, which kept in-frame rearrangements only. Such tables lose some clones; where checked, under half of the loss comes from unresolved V genes, and the rest has no known cause. The DNA gave D and trimming, while V, J and clone size come from that table. The sample yields 6,500 to 8,500 clones; 75% to 90% were counted once. 35% to 45% of the sample is in the top ten clones.

What the research found in general, with its limitations: Baseline TCR diversity was reported to be lower in newly diagnosed patients than in healthy donors, and even lower in relapsed/refractory patients. The study covered only a single clinical trial cohort, and the causes of the repertoire differences, possibly disease activity or prior therapy, were still not defined. Lower diversity was observed in patients in whom nivolumab was started less than 1 year after ASCT, and these patients were excluded from later analyses so that confounding by immune reconstitution would be avoided. Among trial patients, those achieving complete response had baseline diversity similar to that of newly diagnosed patients, while diversity was significantly lower in partial responders and progressors. CD4+ but not CD8+ TCR diversity rose significantly by C4D1 (p=0.0027 vs p=0.16), most apparent in complete responders (p=0.02).

At the junction V is shortened by 0 bases and J by 4 bases; bases outside the gene matches: 5. The CDR3 holds 15 amino acids from the cysteine to the phenylalanine. Of the read, only the CDR3 DNA is kept; its 45 bases are in frame from base 1. The germline V gene sets CDR1 to LGHNA and CDR2 to YNFKEQ. This clone is hyperexpanded (1% or more). Its specific antigen is unknown. Base-call qualities are not available, and no considerably larger clone is one nucleotide away. This specimen was peripheral blood mononuclear cells (PBMCs), taken before the fourth cycle of nivolumab. The chain is encoded by TRBV4-2 joined to TRBJ2-5; 7 bases in the middle match TRBD1. This TCR came from a human donor with classical Hodgkin lymphoma. The DNA is as follows: TGTGCCAGCAGCCAAGAAGACAGGGCAGGAGAGACCCAGTACTTC. It specifies CASSQEDRAGETQYF.